The source of this T cell receptor beta chain is a study of OX40 agonist ivuxolimab in advanced cancers. Here immunoSEQ multiplex PCR was the method, and the copy in TCRdb shows in-frame clones only, minus some. The sample lists fewer than 45,000 clones, roughly nine tenths occurring once. V was pared by 5 bases and J by 5 bases, with 7 bases between. The CDR3 runs to 12 residues. The germline V gene has CDR1 SGHTA and CDR2 FQGNSA. The TCR originated in an adult with an advanced solid tumor such as melanoma, head and neck, liver or kidney cancer. The chain joins TRBV7-2 to TRBJ2-1, with D hard to call. The material was CD4+ or CD8+ T cells sorted from blood, obtained in a trial of the OX40 agonist ivuxolimab. The CDR3, as DNA: TGTGCCAGCAGCCTATACGACAATGAGCAGTTCTTC. Protein product: CASSLYDNEQFF.